Below are 19 T cell receptor beta chains sequenced from a single sample in a study of immune heterogeneity within non-small cell lung tumors. At 600 ng per sample, bulk tumor genomic DNA provided the template. From each primary tumor, several far-apart biopsies were obtained during surgery. Undergoing curative surgery were patients whose non-small cell lung cancer was untreated and newly diagnosed. TCR beta CDR3 regions came from multiplex PCR with 32 forward V and 13 reverse J primers. Each CDR3 protein is one row after TCRdb ran MiXCR on the multiplex PCR reads. The top ten clones hold around 4.6% of a sample with roughly 12,000 distinct CDR3 sequences, 22% of them seen once. The sequencing sample was made of lung tumor tissue. The source is a man between 60 and 75 years old with non-small cell lung cancer.

Comment on this clonotype: A read error may explain this, as a much larger clone is one base away. This chain connects TRBV2 to TRBJ2-7; 7 bases line up with TRBD1. This CDR3 spans 13 amino acids. In germline, CDR1 is SNHLY, CDR2 FYNNEI. J lost 6 bases, V lost 4 bases, and 6 bases had no gene match. The CDR3: CASSAGQVREQYF. The CDR3 nucleotides read TGTGCCAGCAGTGCCGGACAGGTTCGCGAGCAGTACTTC.

Of note for this clonotype: Possible read error: a much larger clone is one base away. The chain carries TRBV19 and TRBJ2-2, with D perhaps matching TRBD2 (5 bases). CDR3 length: 15 residues. CDR1 is LNHDA and CDR2 is SQIVND in the germline V gene (reference sequence). The CDR3 DNA reads as TGTGTCAGTAGGGAGTTGGGCACCGCCACCGGGGAGCTGTTTTTT. Protein sequence: CVSRELGTATGELFF.

In its sample, this clonotype is medium-sized. The chain recombines TRBV30 with TRBJ1-2; D gene uncertain. Looked up from germline, CDR1 is GTSNPN and CDR2 is SVGIG (reference sequence). Trimming removed 0 bases at V and 4 bases at J, with 21 bases between. The CDR3 sequence is 17 residues long. The DNA for the CDR3 is TGTGCCTGGAGTGTACGAACTCAACCCACTATTGGCTATGGCTACACCTTC. Translation gives CAWSVRTQPTIGYGYTF. The full variable domain, with the rest looked up from reference TRBV30 and TRBJ1-2, is SQTIHQWPATLVQPVGSPLSLECTVEGTSNPNLYWYRQAAGRGLQLLFYSVGIGQISSEVPQNLSASRPQDRQFILSSKKLLLSDSGFYLCAWSVRTQPTIGYGYTFGSGTRLTVV.

This chain uses TRBV2 with TRBJ2-5, with D perhaps matching TRBD2 (5 bases). Trimming stripped 4 bases from V and 5 bases from J, with 11 bases between. Germline V gene lookup returns CDR1 SNHLY and CDR2 FYNNEI. CDR3 length equals 13 residues. The CDR3 reads CASSVEGWETQYF. The CDR3 nucleotides read TGTGCCAGCAGTGTAGAGGGATGGGAGACCCAGTACTTC.

In the case of this clonotype: Possible read error: a much larger clone is one base away. This chain joins TRBV6-2 or TRBV6-3 and TRBJ1-6; no clear D. This CDR3 has 18 residues. Germline V CDR1 and CDR2: MNHEY, SVGEGT. CDR3 residues: CAISYRGRAVAEYSPLHF. CDR3 bases: TGTGCCATCAGTTACAGAGGGAGGGCGGTAGCCGAGTATTCACCCCTCCACTTT.

This chain connects TRBV19 to TRBJ2-1; 10 nucleotides match TRBD2. The CDR3 has 15 amino acids. J gave up 4 bases and V 1 base, and 1 base lay outside the gene matches. Germline CDR1 LNHDA, CDR2 SQIVND (reference sequence). In DNA form, the CDR3 reads TGTGCCAGTAGTATAGGAGCGGGGGGGTACAATGAGCAGTTCTTC. Amino acid sequence: CASSIGAGGYNEQFF.

About this clonotype itself: This may come from a read error, since a much larger clone is one base off. This sequence joins TRBV19 and TRBJ1-6; TRBD1 is a possible D gene (5 bases). This CDR3 is 14 amino acids long. Germline CDR1 reads LNHDA; CDR2 reads SQIVND (reference sequence). The V and J ends lost 5 bases and 9 bases respectively, with 14 bases between them. In DNA form, the CDR3 reads TGTGCCAGTAGTCCTAGACAGCCTCGTTCACCCCTCCACTTT. The encoded protein is CASSPRQPRSPLHF.

With respect to this clonotype: This may be a read error, as it is one base from a much larger clone. This sequence joins TRBV24-1 and TRBJ1-2; a weak D match, TRBD1 (5 bases). Germline V gene lookup returns CDR1 KGHDR and CDR2 SFDVKD. Between the trimmed V and J ends, which lost 5 bases and 5 bases, there was a span of 14 bases. This CDR3 is 14 amino acids long. The CDR3 loop reads CATSASDIWYGYTF. Written as DNA, the CDR3 is TGTGCCACCAGTGCCTCGGACATCTGGTATGGCTACACCTTC.

The sample holds one count of this clonotype. Just one base apart from a much larger clone, this may be a read error. The chain recombines TRBV27 with TRBJ2-7; 8 bases map to TRBD1. The CDR3 is 13 amino acids. The trim removed 6 bases at V and 8 bases at J, leaving 9 bases unmatched. The germline CDR1 and CDR2 sequences are MNHEY and SMNVEV (reference sequence). The CDR3 sequence is CASSRQGFSKQYF. The CDR3 coding sequence is TGTGCCAGCAGCCGACAGGGGTTTAGCAAGCAGTACTTC.

A remark on this clonotype: It may be a read error: a sequence one base away is much more abundant. The chain joins TRBV2 to TRBJ2-3, with a tentative D call TRBD2 (5 bases). Trimming stripped 3 bases from V and 2 bases from J, with 12 bases between. CDR3 length: 15 residues. Germline V gene lookup returns CDR1 SNHLY and CDR2 FYNNEI. Written as DNA, the CDR3 is TGTGCCAGCAGTGAGTGGCGGGTGTCCACAGATACGCAGTATTTT. This codes for CASSEWRVSTDTQYF.

This clonotype was detected once. Since the CDR3 does not end with the conserved phenylalanine or tryptophan, this likely comes from a read error. The DNA is left out, because the CDR3 cannot be placed on it with certainty; the CDR3 is given as TCRdb lists it. This chain links TRBV12-3 or TRBV12-4 with TRBJ2-3; the table gives TRBD2 as D, unverified against the DNA. Both ends counted, the CDR3 spans 17 residues. CDR3 loop: CASAVGHSLGGEQYFGP.

In regard to this clonotype: A much larger clone differs from this one at a single base, so this may be a read error. In this CDR3 the conserved last residue, phenylalanine or tryptophan, is missing, so a read error is likely. This rearrangement joins TRBV6-1 to TRBJ1-1; D might be TRBD1 (5 bases). The V gene's germline CDR1 is MNHNS and CDR2 SASEGT. Trimming took 3 bases from V and 11 from J, leaving 13 bases between them. The CDR3 runs to 12 residues. CDR3 sequence: CASSERRGDAFL. Here the CDR3 DNA reads TGTGCCAGCAGTGAGAGGAGAGGGGACGCTTTCCTT.

This clonotype counts as medium-sized. The rearrangement links TRBV30 to TRBJ1-3; D gene uncertain. The germline V gene has CDR1 GTSNPN and CDR2 SVGIG (reference sequence). The CDR3 sequence is 16 residues long. V was clipped by 0 bases and J by 4 bases, with 16 bases between them. The chain's CDR3 is CAWSVSRHITGNTIYF. For the CDR3, the DNA is TGTGCCTGGAGTGTTTCTCGGCACATCACAGGAAACACCATATATTTT.

As for this clonotype: A much larger clone lies one base from this, so it may be a read error. This chain links TRBV25-1 with TRBJ1-2, with 7 nucleotides matching TRBD1. This CDR3 region has 13 residues. Looked up from germline, CDR1 is MGHDK and CDR2 is SYGVNS. V gave up 5 bases and J gave up 9 bases; unmatched junction bases: 9. CDR3 sequence reads: CASSKTTGFSYTF. CDR3 nucleotide sequence: TGTGCCAGCAGTAAGACGACAGGGTTCAGCTACACCTTC.

Note on this clonotype: This may be a read error: a much more frequent sequence differs by one nucleotide. V is TRBV28 and J is TRBJ2-7; weak D call: TRBD1 (6 bases). CDR1 MDHEN and CDR2 SYDVKM come from the germline V gene. The CDR3 covers 14 residues. The chain's CDR3 is CGSTTHRVAYEQYF. For the CDR3, the DNA is TGTGGCAGTACAACTCACAGGGTGGCCTACGAGCAGTACTTC.

About this clonotype itself: Given a much more abundant clone one base away, this may be a read error. The chain couples TRBV12-3 or TRBV12-4 to TRBJ2-3, with unresolved D. The CDR3 loop spans 13 amino acids. Trimming shortened V by 7 bases and J by 1 base, and 9 bases separated the two germline ends. CDR3 nucleotides: TGTGCCAGCATTCCAACCGGCACAGATACGCAGTATTTT. Amino acids: CASIPTGTDTQYF.

This clonotype was seen a handful of times. In nucleotides, the CDR3 is TGCGCCAGCAGCACTAGCGGGAGGGCCGGCTACGAGCAGTACTTC. As protein: CASSTSGRAGYEQYF. This chain links TRBV5-1 with TRBJ2-7; 13 bases map to TRBD2. From germline, CDR1 is SGHRS and CDR2 YFSETQ. J gave up 3 bases and V 4 bases, and 4 bases lay outside the gene matches. This CDR3 is built from 15 residues.

This clonotype is categorized as medium-sized. The chain joins TRBV5-1 to TRBJ2-7, with D possibly TRBD1 on 6 matching bases. Germline CDR1 is SGHRS and CDR2 is YFSETQ. The CDR3 is made up of 13 amino acids. Trimming removed 4 bases from V and 4 bases from J, with 12 bases in between. The CDR3 DNA follows: TGCGCCAGCAGCCTGGGGACAACTTACGAGCAGTACTTC. Protein: CASSLGTTYEQYF.

This chain links TRBV18 with TRBJ2-1; 11 bases match TRBD2. V shed 5 bases and J 7 bases; nucleotides not matched to a gene: 4. There are 14 residues in the CDR3. Per germline, CDR1 KGHSH and CDR2 LQKENI. The CDR3 nucleotides are TGTGCCAGCTCAACGGGACTAGCGGCAAATGAGCAGTTCTTC. Its protein product is CASSTGLAANEQFF.